One sample yielded the 9 T cell receptor beta chains listed below, sequenced in a study of T cell responses to AZD1222 COVID-19 vaccine. Data came from immunoSEQ multiplex PCR; TCRdb stores just in-frame clones and leaves some out. The sample gives about 140,000 clones, roughly 91% of which show up once; 5.1% is in the top ten. Source: peripheral blood, taken on day 0 of AZD1222 vaccination. The receptor source for this set is an adult in good health.

The rearrangement joins TRBV10-3 to TRBJ2-5; 12 positions match TRBD2. CDR3 length: 17 residues. Losses at the gene ends were 0 bases for V and 9 bases for J; bases not matched to a gene: 11. The germline gives CDR1 ENHRY, CDR2 SYGVKD. This CDR3 is CAISESTGGLAGGPQYF. For the CDR3, the DNA is TGTGCCATCAGTGAGTCGACAGGGGGTCTAGCGGGAGGGCCCCAGTACTTC.

This chain connects TRBV27 to TRBJ1-6, with 8 bases matching TRBD1. The length of the CDR3 is 16 residues. J was trimmed by 4 bases and V by 4 bases; bases with no gene match: 6. Germline V gene sequence: CDR1 MNHEY, CDR2 SMNVEV (reference sequence). The CDR3 loop is CASSSRTGRYNSPLHF. In nucleotides, the CDR3 is TGTGCCAGCAGTTCCCGGACAGGGCGGTATAATTCACCCCTCCACTTT.

V usage is TRBV5-4 and J usage is TRBJ1-1; D may be TRBD1 (5 bases). The ends were cut back, 4 bases at V and 8 bases at J, with 21 bases in the middle. The V gene's germline CDR1 is SGHNT and CDR2 YYREEE (reference sequence). The CDR3 is 15 residues long. CDR3 residues: CASSVGGRGTAEAFF. CDR3 in DNA: TGTGCCAGCAGCGTGGGCGGACGGGGGACCGCGGAAGCTTTCTTT.

V and J are TRBV5-6 and TRBJ1-1; TRBD1 is a possible D gene (6 bases). This CDR3 region has 13 residues. Germline CDR1 is SGHDT and CDR2 is YYEEEE. V lost 1 base, J lost 6 bases, and 10 bases lay in between. CDR3 in amino acids: CASSLTGRAEAFF. The CDR3 nucleotides are TGTGCCAGCAGCTTGACAGGGAGGGCTGAAGCTTTCTTT.

The chain uses TRBV5-1 and TRBJ2-3; a possible D gene is TRBD2 (6 bases). The CDR3 sequence is 16 residues long. Germline V gene lookup returns CDR1 SGHRS and CDR2 YFSETQ. V was clipped by 4 bases and J by 0 bases, with 15 bases between them. As DNA, the CDR3 is TGCGCCAGCAGCACCCATAGCGGTACTAGCACAGATACGCAGTATTTT. Its protein is CASSTHSGTSTDTQYF.

The chain recombines TRBV7-9 with TRBJ2-1; weak D call: TRBD1 (6 bases). The CDR3 length is 16 residues. Germline V lookup: CDR1 SEHNR, CDR2 FQNEAQ (reference sequence). Trimming left V 5 bases short and J 7 bases short, with 21 bases between. The chain's CDR3 is CASSPKRTVDSNEQFF. The DNA for the CDR3 is TGTGCCAGCAGCCCAAAACGGACAGTTGATTCTAATGAGCAGTTCTTC.

V is TRBV11-2 and J is TRBJ1-2, with a tentative D call TRBD1 (5 bases). The CDR3 totals 13 residues. V was pared by 5 bases and J by 8 bases, with 15 bases between. Germline V gene lookup returns CDR1 SGHAT and CDR2 FQNNGV. The CDR3 DNA is TGTGCCAGCAGCACAACTTCGGGGGAAGGCTACACCTTC. Its translation: CASSTTSGEGYTF.

Only one count was recorded for this clone. The chain employs TRBV7-6 and TRBJ2-5, with 11 bases matching TRBD1. With 6 bases clipped from V and 2 bases from J, the junction kept 8 bases outside the gene matches. CDR1 and CDR2 (germline): SGHVS, FNYEAQ. This CDR3 spans 16 amino acids. Written as DNA, the CDR3 is TGTGCCAGCAGTCCTAACCGGGACAGGGGGCAAGAGACCCAGTACTTC. Protein sequence: CASSPNRDRGQETQYF.

The chain has TRBV3-1 (or the pseudogene TRBV3-2) and TRBJ2-1; D is perhaps TRBD2 (5 bases). Trimming took 7 bases from V and 2 from J, leaving 18 bases between them. The CDR3 sequence is 16 residues long. Germline assignment: CDR1 LGHDT and CDR2 YNNKEL (reference sequence). The CDR3 DNA reads as TGTGCCAGCACCCGATCCGGCGGGCCCGCCTACAATGAGCAGTTCTTC. It is translated as CASTRSGGPAYNEQFF.